Presented here are 29 T cell receptor beta chains from one specimen sequenced in a study of blood T cells in healthy people across ages. Through a sample-barcoded 5' primer and a J-beta primer mix, a second PCR was run for about 7 to 12 cycles. TCRdb analysed the 5' RACE reads with MiXCR anew, one entry per CDR3 protein. The data show about 1,600,000 distinct CDR3 sequences, around 42% seen once. The sample comprised blood. These receptors all stem from a woman between 18 and 29 years old in good health.

This clonotype has only a few counts. The chain joins TRBV5-6 to TRBJ2-3; 12 bases map to TRBD2. The CDR3 loop spans 17 amino acids. Trimming removed 4 bases from V and 4 bases from J; junction bases left unmatched: 10. Germline V CDR1 and CDR2: SGHDT, YYEEEE. CDR3 region: CASSLLGLAGNADTQYF. In nucleotides, the CDR3 is TGTGCCAGCAGCCTCCTCGGACTAGCGGGAAATGCAGATACGCAGTATTTT.

This clonotype was observed a few times. The chain has TRBV5-1 and TRBJ2-1, with 9 bases that match TRBD2. Germline CDR1 and CDR2: SGHRS and YFSETQ. J was trimmed by 8 bases and V by 0 bases; bases with no gene match: 6. This CDR3 region has 15 residues. This chain's CDR3 is CASSLVAGGLDEQFF. The CDR3 nucleotides read TGCGCCAGCAGCTTGGTTGCGGGGGGGCTGGATGAGCAGTTCTTC.

The gene calls are TRBV5-1 and TRBJ2-7, with 10 bases fitting TRBD1. Losses at the gene ends were 6 bases for V and 3 bases for J; bases not matched to a gene: 6. Germline V gives CDR1 SGHRS, CDR2 YFSETQ. The CDR3 spans 14 residues. The CDR3 is CASKGQGGNYEQYF. The CDR3 nucleotides are TGCGCCAGCAAAGGACAGGGGGGCAACTACGAGCAGTACTTC. The full variable domain, its missing parts supplied by reference TRBV5-1 and TRBJ2-7, is KAGVTQTPRYLIKTRGQQVTLSCSPISGHRSVSWYQQTPGQGLQFLFEYFSETQRNKGNFPGRFSGRQFSNSRSEMNVSTLELGDSALYLCASKGQGGNYEQYFGPGTRLTVT.

The J gene is TRBJ2-2, the V gene TRBV2; D is unclear. The CDR3 spans 13 residues. V lost 1 base and J 7 bases, leaving 7 bases between the germline ends. Germline loops: CDR1 SNHLY, CDR2 FYNNEI. The CDR3: CASSEGTDGELFF. CDR3 DNA: TGTGCCAGCAGTGAAGGGACCGACGGGGAGCTGTTTTTT.

This clonotype has a handful of counts. The rearrangement uses TRBV6-6 and TRBJ2-1, with TRBD2 identical over 12 bases. This CDR3 is built from 15 residues. V trimming: 2 bases; J trimming: 8 bases; junction bases outside the gene matches: 4. From germline, CDR1 is MNHNY and CDR2 SVGAGI (reference sequence). The chain's CDR3 is CASSYGTSGLDEQFF. The CDR3 coding sequence is TGTGCCAGCAGTTACGGGACTAGCGGGTTAGATGAGCAGTTCTTC.

The sample holds many counts of this clonotype. This CDR3 is CASSFSGSPETQYF. As DNA, the CDR3 is TGTGCCAGCAGTTTCTCGGGAAGCCCGGAGACCCAGTACTTC. This chain links TRBV12-3 or TRBV12-4 with TRBJ2-5; perhaps TRBD2 as D (5 bases). V lost 3 bases and J lost 5, with 13 bases in between. This CDR3 spans 14 amino acids.

The chain combines TRBV7-6 with TRBJ2-5; maybe TRBD2 (6 bases). The J call may be incorrect, as the DNA end agrees better with TRBJ2-7. The CDR3 covers 14 residues. The germline gives CDR1 SGHVS, CDR2 FNYEAQ. DNA for the CDR3: TGTGCCAGCAGGTCGGGGACTCATTCCTACGAGCAGTACTTC. Translating gives CASRSGTHSYEQYF.

This clonotype was counted a few times. This chain joins TRBV4-1 and TRBJ2-7; 11 bases align to TRBD2. The CDR3 contains 15 residues. The germline gives CDR1 MGHRA, CDR2 YSYEKL. J was trimmed by 2 bases and V by 3 bases; bases with no gene match: 3. The CDR3 reads CASSQTSGITYEQYF. CDR3 DNA sequence: TGCGCCAGCAGCCAGACTAGCGGGATTACCTACGAGCAGTACTTC.

The chain carries TRBV18 and TRBJ1-1, with no clear D. Germline values: CDR1 KGHSH, CDR2 LQKENI. This CDR3 spans 13 amino acids. Trimming removed 6 bases from V and 0 bases from J, with 8 bases in between. CDR3 loop: CASSGSMNTEAFF. The CDR3 nucleotides read TGTGCCAGCTCCGGGTCCATGAACACTGAAGCTTTCTTT.

A remark on this clonotype: Here the CDR3 omits its conserved ending phenylalanine or tryptophan, so a read error is the likely source. This chain joins TRBV3-1 and TRBJ2-3; no reliable D call. The CDR3 extends over 13 amino acids. Per germline, CDR1 LGHDT and CDR2 YNNKEL (reference sequence). The V and J ends lost 6 bases and 4 bases respectively, with 11 bases between them. The CDR3 coding sequence is TGTGCCAGCAGGTCAAGCAGTGCAGATACGCAGTATTCT. As protein: CASRSSSADTQYS.

The chain links TRBV11-3 to TRBJ2-1, with 8 nucleotides matching TRBD2. Germline CDR1 is SGHNT and CDR2 is YENEEA. The V gene end was trimmed by 8 bases and the J gene end by 5 bases; junction bases not matched to a gene: 11. CDR3 length equals 15 residues. The DNA for the CDR3 is TGTGCCAGCGGCGTGAGCGGGAGTAACGACAATGAGCAGTTCTTC. Its protein is CASGVSGSNDNEQFF.

The chain carries TRBV18 and TRBJ2-3; possibly TRBD1 for D (5 bases). Germline assignment: CDR1 KGHSH and CDR2 LQKENI. The CDR3 sequence is 14 residues long. V shed 3 bases and J shed 4 bases, with 11 bases lying between them. The CDR3 nucleotides are TGTGCCAGCTCACCTTGGCAGGGCGCAGATACGCAGTATTTT. As protein: CASSPWQGADTQYF.

Comments on this clonotype: A much larger clone is a single base away; this may be a read error. The chain couples TRBV12-3 or TRBV12-4 to TRBJ1-2; a possible D gene is TRBD1 (5 bases). Trimming cost V 1 base and J 3 bases, with 12 bases left between them. CDR3 length equals 15 residues. This CDR3 is CASSLGVREYYGYTF. The CDR3 bases are TGTGCCAGCAGTTTAGGGGTCAGGGAGTACTATGGCTACACCTTC.

The chain carries TRBV7-2 and TRBJ1-2, with D possibly matching TRBD1 (6 bases). V shed 0 bases and J shed 4 bases, with 12 bases lying between them. The CDR3 sequence is 15 residues long. CDR1 SGHTA and CDR2 FQGNSA come from the germline V gene. The CDR3 bases are TGTGCCAGCAGCTTAGCGAAAGGACAGTCCTATGGCTACACCTTC. It is translated as CASSLAKGQSYGYTF. Filled out from reference TRBV7-2 and TRBJ1-2, the complete variable domain reads GAGVSQSPSNKVTEKGKDVELRCDPISGHTALYWYRQSLGQGLEFLIYFQGNSAPDKSGLPSDRFSAERTGGSVSTLTIQRTQQEDSAVYLCASSLAKGQSYGYTFGSGTRLTVV.

There are a few counts of this clonotype. V and J are TRBV12-3 or TRBV12-4 and TRBJ2-1, with 9 bases lining up with TRBD1. The ends lost 8 bases at V and 6 bases at J; junction bases unmatched: 11. This CDR3 has 15 amino acids. DNA for the CDR3: TGTGCCAGCGGGGAAGTGGACAGGGGAGTCAATGAGCAGTTCTTC. Its protein is CASGEVDRGVNEQFF.

J is TRBJ2-1 and V is TRBV5-1; D is perhaps TRBD1 or TRBD2 (6 bases each). CDR3 size: 14 residues. Germline V gives CDR1 SGHRS, CDR2 YFSETQ. With 4 bases removed from V and 5 bases from J, the gap between germline ends came to 13 bases. Here the CDR3 reads CASSVGGANNEQFF. CDR3 in DNA: TGCGCCAGCAGCGTCGGGGGCGCAAACAATGAGCAGTTCTTC.

CDR3 sequence (DNA): TGCGCCAGCAGCTTGGAACGGGGACCAGATACGCAGTATTTT. This codes for CASSLERGPDTQYF. The chain links TRBV5-1 to TRBJ2-3; tentatively, D is TRBD1 or TRBD2 (5 bases each). V gave up 0 bases and J gave up 4 bases, with 9 bases separating them. CDR3 length: 14 amino acids. Per germline, CDR1 SGHRS and CDR2 YFSETQ.

This clonotype was observed a handful of times. Here the CDR3 DNA reads TGTGCCATCAGTGATGGGCCGGCGGGAGGGCCCCCAGATACGCAGTATTTT. This translates into CAISDGPAGGPPDTQYF. The rearrangement joins TRBV10-3 to TRBJ2-3; 9 nucleotides align to TRBD2. This CDR3 has 17 amino acids. Germline CDR1 reads ENHRY; CDR2 reads SYGVKD. J was trimmed by 4 bases and V by 3 bases; bases with no gene match: 11.

The chain has TRBV7-9 and TRBJ1-1; D may be TRBD1 (5 bases). Trimming pared 5 bases from V and 0 bases from J, leaving 25 bases between. The CDR3 contains 19 residues. CDR1 and CDR2 (germline): SEHNR, FQNEAQ (reference sequence). CDR3 nucleotide sequence: TGTGCCAGCAGCCTGATGACAGCCCTAAGTTCTTATTTGAACACTGAAGCTTTCTTT. It codes for CASSLMTALSSYLNTEAFF.

This chain connects TRBV2 to TRBJ1-5, with a weak D call TRBD1 (6 bases). This CDR3 has 15 amino acids. The germline V and J ends were trimmed by 6 bases and 1 base, with 13 bases remaining between them. Germline V lookup: CDR1 SNHLY, CDR2 FYNNEI. The CDR3 region has the DNA TGTGCCAGCAGCGGGACATCCTCAAGCAATCAGCCCCAGCATTTT. This encodes CASSGTSSSNQPQHF.

The chain uses TRBV5-1 and TRBJ2-7; TRBD2 might be the D (5 bases). Trimming removed 3 bases from V and 3 bases from J, with 16 bases in between. This CDR3 contains 15 residues. Germline V lookup: CDR1 SGHRS, CDR2 YFSETQ. The CDR3 is CASSSGVRLIYEQYF. The DNA of the CDR3 is TGCGCCAGCAGCTCCGGGGTAAGGTTGATCTACGAGCAGTACTTC.

The rearrangement links TRBV7-2 to TRBJ2-5; D is possibly TRBD2 (7 bases). The germline CDR1 and CDR2 sequences are SGHTA and FQGNSA. The CDR3 is 14 amino acids. Deletions cut 5 bases from V and 3 bases from J, with 13 bases between. CDR3 DNA sequence: TGTGCCAGCAGCCCGCGGGGGCCCAAAGAGACCCAGTACTTC. This codes for CASSPRGPKETQYF.

V and J are TRBV24-1 and TRBJ2-2, with D perhaps TRBD1 (5 bases). V lost 0 bases to trimming and J lost 1 base, with 11 bases between them. Looked up from germline, CDR1 is KGHDR and CDR2 is SFDVKD. The CDR3 consists of 17 residues. The CDR3 DNA sequence: TGTGCCACCAGTGATTTGAGGCAGGGATGGAACACCGGGGAGCTGTTTTTT. This sequence encodes CATSDLRQGWNTGELFF.

The CDR3 loop is CAISESFFEGQYKGYTF. The CDR3 DNA reads as TGTGCCATCAGTGAGTCGTTCTTCGAGGGCCAGTATAAAGGCTACACCTTC. This chain connects TRBV10-3 to TRBJ1-2; no clear D gene. Between the trimmed V and J ends, which lost 0 bases and 8 bases, there was a span of 22 bases. Germline values: CDR1 ENHRY, CDR2 SYGVKD. The CDR3 has 17 amino acids.

This clonotype was counted only a few times. The chain carries TRBV4-2 and TRBJ2-3, with D possibly TRBD2 on 5 matching bases. CDR3 length: 15 residues. The V gene's germline CDR1 is LGHNA and CDR2 YNFKEQ. Deletions cut 2 bases from V and 0 bases from J, with 9 bases between. The DNA for the CDR3 is TGTGCCAGCAGCCAAAGCGGATCTAGCACAGATACGCAGTATTTT. Its protein is CASSQSGSSTDTQYF.

This clonotype was found many times. The chain carries TRBV5-1 and TRBJ2-3; 9 bases fit TRBD2. The CDR3 has 17 amino acids. Per the germline V gene, CDR1 is SGHRS and CDR2 is YFSETQ. V shed 0 bases, J shed 0 bases, and the junction held 5 bases outside the gene matches. Here the CDR3 DNA reads TGCGCCAGCAGCTTGGGCAGGCTAGCGGGGAGCACAGATACGCAGTATTTT. It is translated as CASSLGRLAGSTDTQYF.

The rearrangement links TRBV29-1 to TRBJ1-2; maybe TRBD1 (6 bases). Germline loops: CDR1 SQVTM, CDR2 ANQGSEA. The CDR3 length is 13 residues. Between the trimmed V and J ends, which lost 1 base and 8 bases, there was a span of 14 bases. The CDR3 DNA sequence: TGCAGCGTTGAAGTACTGGGGGCTTGGGGCTACACCTTC. It specifies CSVEVLGAWGYTF.

The gene calls are TRBV20-1 and TRBJ2-5; TRBD2 is a possible D gene (7 bases). This CDR3 has 15 residues. Trimming took 4 bases from V and 11 from J, leaving 26 bases between them. CDR1 is DFQATT and CDR2 is SNEGSKA in the germline V gene (reference sequence). Here the CDR3 DNA reads TGCAGTGCTACTCTAAGGAGGGAGGGGGGGAATGAGCAGTACTTC. Residues: CSATLRREGGNEQYF.

As for this clonotype: The junction shows a germline mismatch at one end, possibly a read error. CDR3 amino acids: CVSSPGPTYEQYF. The CDR3, as DNA: TGTGTCAGCAGCCCGGGACCCACCTACGAGCAGTACTTC. The chain links TRBV13 to TRBJ2-4, with D possibly being TRBD1 or TRBD2 (5 bases each). TRBJ2-7 explains the end of the DNA better; the J call may be wrong. The CDR3 covers 13 residues. Germline CDR1 is PRHDT and CDR2 is FYEKMQ (reference sequence).